The 32 T cell receptor beta chains in this list originate from one sample, sequenced in a study of PD-L1 blockade in urothelial cancer. The protocol was immunoSEQ multiplex PCR, while the TCRdb copy is restricted to in-frame clones and leaves out a portion. The data contain tens of thousands of clones, around four fifths of them seen just once; the ten biggest clones take up approximately 6.7%. Documented time point: pretreatment peripheral blood. The input for sequencing was PBMCs, taken around atezolizumab (anti-PD-L1) treatment. All receptors derive from a man aged 40-55 years with urothelial cancer.

The rearrangement links TRBV10-3 to TRBJ2-3, with 8 positions matching TRBD1. This CDR3 spans 15 amino acids. Unmatched junction bases numbered 5, after V lost 4 bases and J lost 2 bases. Per germline, CDR1 ENHRY and CDR2 SYGVKD. Here the CDR3 DNA reads TGTGCCATCAGTGCGTCCAGGGGGCCCACAGATACGCAGTATTTT. Protein product: CAISASRGPTDTQYF.

The chain uses TRBV5-3 and TRBJ1-2, with 7 bases identical to TRBD1. TRBV5-3 qualifies as an ORF whose function is uncertain. The CDR3 has 14 amino acids. V lost 4 bases to trimming and J lost 6 bases; unmatched junction nucleotides: 9. The CDR3 DNA is TGTGCCAGAAGCAGCCTAAGGGGGCTCGATGGCTACACCTTC. Its translation: CARSSLRGLDGYTF.

This rearrangement joins TRBV28 to TRBJ2-3; perhaps TRBD2 as D (5 bases). The CDR3 is 14 residues long. Trimming removed 2 bases at V and 0 bases at J, with 6 bases between. Germline CDR1 reads MDHEN; CDR2 reads SYDVKM. In DNA form, the CDR3 reads TGTGCCAGCAGTTTAGCGGGCAGCACAGATACGCAGTATTTT. Its protein is CASSLAGSTDTQYF.

The chain recombines TRBV15 with TRBJ1-4; a possible D gene is TRBD1 (6 bases). Germline assignment: CDR1 LNHNV and CDR2 YYDKDF (reference sequence). Deletions cut 7 bases from V and 0 bases from J, with 12 bases between. This CDR3 contains 15 residues. The CDR3 region is CATTTGEATNEKLFF. The CDR3 DNA sequence: TGTGCCACCACGACAGGAGAGGCAACTAATGAAAAACTGTTTTTT.

The chain carries TRBV5-1 and TRBJ2-7; D unresolved. The CDR3 has 13 residues. Per the germline V gene, CDR1 is SGHRS and CDR2 is YFSETQ. Trimming pared 0 bases from V and 0 bases from J, leaving 4 bases between. The chain's CDR3 is CASSLGSSYEQYF. In DNA, the CDR3 is TGCGCCAGCAGCTTGGGGAGCTCCTACGAGCAGTACTTC. The variable domain in full, with the rest retrieved from reference TRBV5-1 and TRBJ2-7, is KAGVTQTPRYLIKTRGQQVTLSCSPISGHRSVSWYQQTPGQGLQFLFEYFSETQRNKGNFPGRFSGRQFSNSRSEMNVSTLELGDSALYLCASSLGSSYEQYFGPGTRLTVT.

The chain is built from TRBV19 and TRBJ2-1, with 7 bases that match TRBD2. The germline V gene encodes CDR1 LNHDA and CDR2 SQIVND (reference sequence). J was trimmed by 5 bases and V by 6 bases; bases with no gene match: 7. This CDR3 comprises 14 residues. The CDR3 sequence is CASRRSGTNNEQFF. The CDR3 DNA is TGTGCCAGTAGGCGCTCAGGGACTAACAATGAGCAGTTCTTC.

The chain is built from TRBV6-4 and TRBJ1-4; D remains ambiguous. The germline CDR1 and CDR2 sequences are MRHNA and SNTAGT. Trimming cost V 4 bases and J 10 bases, with 16 bases left between them. This CDR3 region has 14 residues. The CDR3 loop reads CASSAEGGVGKLFF. The CDR3 coding sequence is TGTGCCAGCAGTGCCGAGGGTGGGGTTGGAAAACTGTTTTTT.

The sample holds one count of this clone. This rearrangement joins TRBV7-2 to TRBJ1-1; 7 bases match TRBD1. Germline CDR1 reads SGHTA; CDR2 reads FQGNSA. Germline trimming cut 0 bases from V and 4 bases from J; bases unmatched to any gene: 2. The CDR3 is 14 amino acids. Here the CDR3 reads CASSLATGTTEAFF. The CDR3 region has the DNA TGTGCCAGCAGCTTAGCGACAGGGACCACTGAAGCTTTCTTT.

V is TRBV11-2 and J is TRBJ1-1; 7 bases map to TRBD1. CDR1 and CDR2 (germline): SGHAT, FQNNGV. CDR3 size: 13 residues. V lost 5 bases and J lost 4; bases outside the gene matches: 4. The chain's CDR3 is CASSPQGGTEAFF. CDR3 DNA sequence: TGTGCCAGCAGCCCCCAGGGGGGCACTGAAGCTTTCTTT.

The CDR3 DNA is TGCAGCGTTGTGGGTGGCGGCCTTAGCACAGATACGCAGTATTTT. This sequence encodes CSVVGGGLSTDTQYF. The chain carries TRBV29-1 and TRBJ2-3; D is uncertain. Trimming pared 4 bases from V and 0 bases from J, leaving 14 bases between. Germline CDR1 is SQVTM and CDR2 is ANQGSEA. The CDR3 consists of 15 residues.

This chain links TRBV4-3 with TRBJ1-3; D unresolved. This CDR3 contains 16 residues. Per germline, CDR1 LGHNA and CDR2 YSLEER. Trimming took 0 bases from V and 4 from J, leaving 13 bases between them. The CDR3 loop reads CASSQDLGSEGNTIYF. In DNA form, the CDR3 reads TGCGCCAGCAGCCAAGACCTAGGTAGCGAAGGAAACACCATATATTTT.

The chain recombines TRBV2 with TRBJ1-1, with 7 positions matching TRBD1. V lost 6 bases, J lost 5 bases, and 9 bases stayed unmatched. The germline V gene encodes CDR1 SNHLY and CDR2 FYNNEI. This CDR3 has 14 residues. DNA of the CDR3: TGTGCCAGCAGGACTAAGACAGGGCCTACTGAAGCTTTCTTT. This codes for CASRTKTGPTEAFF.

CDR3: CASSLRGDVGGSREQYF. In nucleotides, the CDR3 is TGTGCCAGCAGTTTACGAGGGGACGTGGGAGGGTCGAGGGAGCAGTACTTC. V and J are TRBV27 and TRBJ2-7; 7 positions agree with TRBD2. Germline CDR1 and CDR2: MNHEY and SMNVEV (reference sequence). CDR3 length: 17 residues. V trimming: 2 bases; J trimming: 7 bases; junction bases outside the gene matches: 17.

This chain links TRBV28 with TRBJ1-5; 7 positions match TRBD1. This CDR3 comprises 14 residues. Germline CDR1 is MDHEN and CDR2 is SYDVKM. With 6 bases clipped from V and 4 bases from J, the junction kept 6 bases outside the gene matches. CDR3 loop: CASSLTGYNQPQHF. The DNA of the CDR3 is TGTGCCAGCAGCCTGACAGGGTATAATCAGCCCCAGCATTTT. Based on the CDR3 plus reference TRBV28 and TRBJ1-5, the full variable domain is DVKVTQSSRYLVKRTGEKVFLECVQDMDHENMFWYRQDPGLGLRLIYFSYDVKMKEKGDIPEGYSVSREKKERFSLILESASTNQTSMYLCASSLTGYNQPQHFGDGTRLSIL.

This rearrangement joins TRBV5-1 to TRBJ2-1; a possible D gene is TRBD2 (5 bases). V lost 0 bases, J lost 7 bases, and 14 bases lay in between. Germline V gives CDR1 SGHRS, CDR2 YFSETQ. The CDR3 covers 15 residues. This chain's CDR3 is CASSLGGVPSNEQFF. The CDR3 DNA sequence: TGCGCCAGCAGCTTGGGGGGAGTCCCGTCTAATGAGCAGTTCTTC.

The gene calls are TRBV6-5 and TRBJ2-1, with D maybe TRBD1 (6 bases). V lost 5 bases to trimming and J lost 7 bases, with 15 bases between them. The CDR3 length is 14 residues. Per germline, CDR1 MNHEY and CDR2 SVGAGI. The CDR3 region is CASSPRGSRNEQFF. In DNA form, the CDR3 reads TGTGCCAGCAGTCCCAGGGGATCGAGGAATGAGCAGTTCTTC.

This chain joins TRBV5-1 and TRBJ2-2, with 8 bases matching TRBD2. After removal of 4 bases from V and 7 bases from J, the junction contained 3 bases not matched to a gene. This CDR3 is 13 amino acids long. The germline gives CDR1 SGHRS, CDR2 YFSETQ. For the CDR3, the DNA is TGCGCCAGCAGCGTACTAGCGGTCGGGGAGCTGTTTTTT. Amino acids: CASSVLAVGELFF. Filled out from reference TRBV5-1 and TRBJ2-2, the complete variable domain reads KAGVTQTPRYLIKTRGQQVTLSCSPISGHRSVSWYQQTPGQGLQFLFEYFSETQRNKGNFPGRFSGRQFSNSRSEMNVSTLELGDSALYLCASSVLAVGELFFGEGSRLTVL.

This clone was picked up one time. The genes are TRBV27 and TRBJ2-1; no clear D gene. The CDR3 is 17 amino acids. Trimming cost V 5 bases and J 0 bases, with 17 bases left between them. Germline CDR1 reads MNHEY; CDR2 reads SMNVEV (reference sequence). This CDR3 is CASSLYSAVSSYNEQFF. As DNA, the CDR3 is TGTGCCAGCAGTCTCTACAGTGCCGTTAGCTCCTACAATGAGCAGTTCTTC.

CDR3 DNA: TGTGCCAGCTCACCACCGGCGCAAGGAGGTATCGGGGAGCTGTTTTTT. Its protein is CASSPPAQGGIGELFF. The chain has TRBV18 and TRBJ2-2, with D tentatively TRBD2 (5 bases). The V gene lost 0 bases and the J gene lost 7 bases, with 15 bases spanning the gap. In germline, CDR1 is KGHSH, CDR2 LQKENI. The CDR3 runs 16 residues.

The chain uses TRBV5-1 and TRBJ1-2, with 7 bases fitting TRBD1. Per the germline V gene, CDR1 is SGHRS and CDR2 is YFSETQ. The length of the CDR3 is 13 residues. Trimming removed 4 bases from V and 4 bases from J; junction bases left unmatched: 4. This chain's CDR3 is CASSHGQAYGYTF. The CDR3 DNA sequence: TGCGCCAGCAGCCACGGACAGGCCTATGGCTACACCTTC.

The chain recombines TRBV7-8 with TRBJ1-3, with TRBD1 as a possible D gene (5 bases). Trimming took off 8 bases at V and 8 bases at J, with 19 bases between the two ends. The CDR3 totals 14 residues. Germline CDR1 reads SGHVS; CDR2 reads FQNEAQ. The CDR3 coding sequence is TGTGCCAGCGTCCCGGACAAGGCGCATGACACCATATATTTT. Its translation is CASVPDKAHDTIYF.

The V and J genes are TRBV5-4 and TRBJ2-2, with a possible D match to TRBD2 (5 bases). The CDR3 consists of 15 residues. V was shortened by 3 bases and J by 6 bases, with 15 bases between the two germline ends. The germline gives CDR1 SGHNT, CDR2 YYREEE (reference sequence). The CDR3 reads CASSSRDLAAGELFF. The CDR3 DNA sequence: TGTGCCAGCAGCTCTAGGGATCTAGCCGCCGGGGAGCTGTTTTTT.

The chain uses TRBV5-6 and TRBJ1-1; TRBD1 matches 7 bases. CDR1 is SGHDT and CDR2 is YYEEEE in the germline V gene. This CDR3 contains 14 residues. Germline trimming cut 4 bases from V and 5 bases from J; bases unmatched to any gene: 8. The CDR3 DNA follows: TGTGCCAGCAGCACCCGACAGGGACGGACTGAAGCTTTCTTT. This codes for CASSTRQGRTEAFF.

The chain uses TRBV5-5 and TRBJ1-2; TRBD1 is a possible D gene (5 bases). The CDR3 extends over 14 amino acids. Between the trimmed V and J ends, which lost 1 base and 6 bases, there was a span of 13 bases. The germline V gene encodes CDR1 SGHKS and CDR2 YYEKEE (reference sequence). Here the CDR3 DNA reads TGTGCCAGCAGCTTGTATCGGGGGGATGATGGCTACACCTTC. Translation gives CASSLYRGDDGYTF.

The rearrangement links TRBV29-1 to TRBJ1-1; D is possibly TRBD1 (5 bases). CDR1 is SQVTM, CDR2 ANQGSEA, per germline. The CDR3 sequence is 14 residues long. V lost 3 bases to trimming and J lost 6 bases, with 17 bases between them. As DNA, the CDR3 is TGCAGCGTTGAGGAGGTGGGAGGGGCCTCTGAAGCTTTCTTT. Translated, it gives CSVEEVGGASEAFF.

The CDR3 sequence: CASSLMGYGSGQGRGETQYF. In nucleotides, the CDR3 is TGTGCCAGCAGCTTAATGGGATATGGTTCGGGACAGGGAAGGGGAGAGACCCAGTACTTC. V is TRBV7-6 and J is TRBJ2-5; 9 bases match TRBD1. Germline V CDR1 and CDR2: SGHVS, FNYEAQ. The CDR3 runs to 20 residues. The V and J ends lost 2 bases and 4 bases, in that order; junction bases with no gene match: 20.

This clone occurred a few times. The rearrangement uses TRBV6-5 and TRBJ1-5; 7 bases agree with TRBD1. The CDR3 consists of 14 residues. The germline V gene encodes CDR1 MNHEY and CDR2 SVGAGI. V trimming: 5 bases; J trimming: 7 bases; junction bases outside the gene matches: 8. For the CDR3, the DNA is TGTGCCAGCAGTCGCCAGGGGGGTTGGCAGCCCCAGCATTTT. As protein: CASSRQGGWQPQHF.

The chain recombines TRBV4-3 with TRBJ2-1, with 10 bases lining up with TRBD2. Germline CDR1 LGHNA, CDR2 YSLEER. J was trimmed by 4 bases and V by 3 bases; bases with no gene match: 6. This CDR3 region has 16 residues. The CDR3 bases are TGCGCCAGCAGCCATCCCGGGACTAGCGAGTACAATGAGCAGTTCTTC. Translating it yields CASSHPGTSEYNEQFF.

The V gene is TRBV2, the J gene TRBJ2-1; the D gene is possibly TRBD2 (6 bases). This CDR3 is 15 amino acids long. From germline, CDR1 is SNHLY and CDR2 FYNNEI. The ends were cut back, 6 bases at V and 12 bases at J, with 24 bases in the middle. The CDR3 loop reads CASSVGLNAGVGQFF. The CDR3 DNA follows: TGTGCCAGCAGCGTGGGACTTAACGCCGGAGTCGGGCAGTTCTTC.

The genes are TRBV7-9 and TRBJ2-7; 10 bases match TRBD2. Germline-derived CDR1 and CDR2 are SEHNR and FQNEAQ (reference sequence). The CDR3 covers 15 residues. The V segment lost 4 bases and the J segment 2 bases; nucleotides outside the gene matches: 5. The DNA of the CDR3 is TGTGCCAGCAGCTCGGGACTAGCGTTCGCCTACGAGCAGTACTTC. It specifies CASSSGLAFAYEQYF.

The chain joins TRBV14 to TRBJ2-3; 7 positions agree with TRBD1. The CDR3 runs 16 residues. J lost 0 bases, V lost 4 bases, and 7 bases had no gene match. Germline-derived CDR1 and CDR2 are SGHDN and FVKESK. In DNA form, the CDR3 reads TGTGCCAGCAGCCCATTTCCGGGACAGAGCACAGATACGCAGTATTTT. It specifies CASSPFPGQSTDTQYF.

V and J are TRBV28 and TRBJ1-4, with 7 bases fitting TRBD1. This CDR3 is built from 17 residues. With 4 bases clipped from V and 4 bases from J, the junction kept 12 bases outside the gene matches. Germline CDR1 and CDR2: MDHEN and SYDVKM. The CDR3 protein is CASSSSTGVRGNEKLFF. For the CDR3, the DNA is TGTGCCAGCAGTTCCTCAACAGGGGTGAGGGGTAATGAAAAACTGTTTTTT.